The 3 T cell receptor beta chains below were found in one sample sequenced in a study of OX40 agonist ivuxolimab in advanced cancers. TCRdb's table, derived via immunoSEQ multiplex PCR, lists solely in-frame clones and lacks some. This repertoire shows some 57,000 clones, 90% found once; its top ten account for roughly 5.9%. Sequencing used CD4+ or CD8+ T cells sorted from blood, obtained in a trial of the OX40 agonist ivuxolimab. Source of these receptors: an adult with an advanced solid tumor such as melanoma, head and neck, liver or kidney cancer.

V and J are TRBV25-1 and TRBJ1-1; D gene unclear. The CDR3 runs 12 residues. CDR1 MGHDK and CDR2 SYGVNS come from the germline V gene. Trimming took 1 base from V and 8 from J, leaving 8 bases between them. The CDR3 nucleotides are TGTGCCAGCAGTGAATTGGGTGGGGAAGCTTTCTTT. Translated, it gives CASSELGGEAFF. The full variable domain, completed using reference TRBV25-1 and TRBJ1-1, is EADIYQTPRYLVIGTGKKITLECSQTMGHDKMYWYQQDPGMELHLIHYSYGVNSTEKGDLSSESTVSRIRTEHFPLTLESARPSHTSQYLCASSELGGEAFFGQGTRLTVV.

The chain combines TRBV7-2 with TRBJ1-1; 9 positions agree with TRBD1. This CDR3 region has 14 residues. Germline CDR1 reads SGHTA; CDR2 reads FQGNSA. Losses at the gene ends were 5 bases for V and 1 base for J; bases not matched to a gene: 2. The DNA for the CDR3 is TGTGCCAGCAGCCCGGACAGGGGGAACACTGAAGCTTTCTTT. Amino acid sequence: CASSPDRGNTEAFF.

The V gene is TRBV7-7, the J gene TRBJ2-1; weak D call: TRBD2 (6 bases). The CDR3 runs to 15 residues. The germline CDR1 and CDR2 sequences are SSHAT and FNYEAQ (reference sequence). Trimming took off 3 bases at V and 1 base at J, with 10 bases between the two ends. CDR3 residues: CASSFGAGSYNEQFF. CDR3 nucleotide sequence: TGTGCCAGCAGCTTCGGGGCGGGATCCTACAATGAGCAGTTCTTC.